The sequence of this TCR beta chain was determined in a study of blood T cell repertoires in COVID-19. At the level of the study: The study drew acute and convalescent COVID-19 samples from the United States, Italy and Spain. PBMCs, B-cell-depleted T cells, or T cells provided the cDNA or gDNA that made up the material.

Germline V gene sequence: CDR1 LNHDA, CDR2 SQIVND (reference sequence). This CDR3 has 14 residues. Losses at the gene ends were 6 bases for V and 4 bases for J; bases not matched to a gene: 8. Repertoires were generated with immunoSEQ multiplex PCR, while TCRdb's copy carries only in-frame clones and drops some. Of about 140,000 clones listed, approximately 80% are singletons. This TCR came from a man aged 65 to 79 who had recovered from COVID-19. Sequencing was performed on peripheral blood. The chain has TRBV19 and TRBJ1-1, with TRBD1 matching over 7 bases. CDR3 in amino acids: CASSPTGARTEAFF. The DNA for the CDR3 is TGTGCCAGTAGCCCTACAGGGGCCCGCACTGAAGCTTTCTTT.